The 22 T cell receptor beta chains in this list originate from one sample, sequenced in a study of T cell repertoires in cytomegalovirus infection. TCRdb processed the reads anew with MiXCR; each CDR3 protein has one entry. The table records about 320,000 distinct CDR3 sequences, 9.5% of them present only once. Sequenced material: PBMCs. These receptors were taken from a human donor in good health (CMV status not recorded). Some clones in this sample may be carry-over from other donors' samples.

This clonotype was seen repeatedly, ten times or more. The J gene is TRBJ2-7, the V gene TRBV7-9; D not resolved. CDR1 SEHNR and CDR2 FQNEAQ come from the germline V gene (reference sequence). V was shortened by 5 bases and J by 0 bases, with 11 bases between the two germline ends. This CDR3 spans 14 amino acids. Here the CDR3 reads CASSPSGFSYEQYF. In nucleotides, the CDR3 is TGTGCCAGCAGCCCCTCGGGTTTCTCCTACGAGCAGTACTTC.

This clonotype was observed at least ten times. The chain has TRBV7-8 and TRBJ2-1, with D perhaps TRBD1 (5 bases). Germline CDR1 and CDR2: SGHVS and FQNEAQ. There are 17 residues in the CDR3. Trimming shortened V by 0 bases and J by 5 bases, and 17 bases separated the two germline ends. CDR3 protein: CASSLAGQRRNDNEQFF. DNA for the CDR3: TGTGCCAGCAGCTTAGCGGGGCAGAGACGAAATGACAATGAGCAGTTCTTC.

The gene calls are TRBV5-4 and TRBJ2-3; the D gene is possibly TRBD2 (7 bases). The V and J ends lost 1 base and 4 bases respectively, with 13 bases between them. The CDR3 runs 15 residues. Germline V gene lookup returns CDR1 SGHNT and CDR2 YYREEE (reference sequence). CDR3 nucleotide sequence: TGTGCCAGCAGCTTGTCGCGGGGGCAGGCAGATACGCAGTATTTT. Encoded protein: CASSLSRGQADTQYF.

This sequence joins TRBV6-2 or TRBV6-3 and TRBJ2-7; 7 nucleotides line up with TRBD2. Germline V gene lookup returns CDR1 MNHEY and CDR2 SVGEGT. Trimming at V came to 0 bases and at J to 3 bases, leaving 8 bases not matched to a gene. CDR3 length: 16 amino acids. The CDR3 region is CASSYSTSALIYEQYF. CDR3 nucleotides: TGTGCCAGCAGTTACTCAACTAGCGCCCTAATCTACGAGCAGTACTTC.

This clonotype was counted only a few times. V and J are TRBV19 and TRBJ2-1; 8 nucleotides line up with TRBD2. Germline V gene lookup returns CDR1 LNHDA and CDR2 SQIVND (reference sequence). Unmatched junction bases numbered 9, after V lost 8 bases and J lost 3 bases. The CDR3 runs 15 residues. CDR3: CASRAGGPNYNEQFF. In nucleotides, the CDR3 is TGTGCCAGTCGCGCGGGGGGCCCTAACTACAATGAGCAGTTCTTC. The full variable domain, rest sourced from reference TRBV19 and TRBJ2-1, is DGGITQSPKYLFRKEGQNVTLSCEQNLNHDAMYWYRQDPGQGLRLIYYSQIVNDFQKGDIAEGYSVSREKKESFPLTVTSAQKNPTAFYLCASRAGGPNYNEQFFGPGTRLTVL.

In the case of this clonotype: A much bigger clone sits one base away, suggesting this may be a read error. The chain couples TRBV7-2 to TRBJ2-2; D remains unclear. The V and J ends lost 3 bases and 5 bases respectively, with 13 bases between them. Germline assignment: CDR1 SGHTA and CDR2 FQGNSA. This CDR3 region has 15 residues. CDR3 DNA: TGTGCCAGCAGCTTTATTCCCAGGTCGACCGGGGAGCTGTTTTTT. It encodes CASSFIPRSTGELFF.

Details on this clonotype: In this CDR3 the conserved last residue, phenylalanine or tryptophan, is missing, so a read error is likely. The CDR3 nucleotides are TGTGCCAGCAGCCCAGCCGGAGGCAAGGCCTACGAGCAGTACATC. Protein product: CASSPAGGKAYEQYI. This chain links TRBV7-2 with TRBJ2-7, with a weak D call TRBD2 (5 bases). With 5 bases removed from V and 2 bases from J, the gap between germline ends came to 16 bases. Per the germline V gene, CDR1 is SGHTA and CDR2 is FQGNSA. The CDR3 is 15 amino acids.

This rearrangement joins TRBV9 to TRBJ2-1, with 7 bases lining up with TRBD2. This CDR3 comprises 16 residues. The germline gives CDR1 SGDLS, CDR2 YYNGEE. V dropped 0 bases and J dropped 5; count of bases not matched to a gene: 8. The CDR3 nucleotides are TGTGCCAGCAGCGTAGGATGGGCTAGCGGAGACAATGAGCAGTTCTTC. Its translation: CASSVGWASGDNEQFF.

This clonotype showed up many times. This sequence joins TRBV29-1 and TRBJ2-7, with 11 bases matching TRBD2. This CDR3 contains 13 residues. Germline V gene lookup returns CDR1 SQVTM and CDR2 ANQGSEA. V lost 4 bases and J lost 2; bases outside the gene matches: 1. The CDR3 spells CSVATSGAYEQYF. The CDR3 DNA reads TGCAGCGTTGCGACTAGCGGGGCCTACGAGCAGTACTTC.

The V and J genes are TRBV6-2 or TRBV6-3 and TRBJ1-5; no reliable D call. The V end lost 0 bases, the J end lost 5 bases, and 8 bases lay between the germline ends. The V gene's germline CDR1 is MNHEY and CDR2 SVGEGT. The CDR3 is 14 residues long. DNA of the CDR3: TGTGCCAGCAGTTACTCGCTTAGGGATCAGCCCCAGCATTTT. Residues: CASSYSLRDQPQHF.

The chain carries TRBV20-1 and TRBJ2-1; perhaps TRBD2 as D (6 bases). Germline-derived CDR1 and CDR2 are DFQATT and SNEGSKA (reference sequence). Trimming stripped 0 bases from V and 3 bases from J, with 30 bases between. The length of the CDR3 is 21 residues. The CDR3 loop is CSARDPTSERTGEGFYNEQFF. DNA of the CDR3: TGCAGTGCTAGAGACCCCACCTCGGAGCGGACGGGAGAGGGGTTCTACAATGAGCAGTTCTTC.

V is TRBV7-2 and J is TRBJ2-5; 9 bases agree with TRBD2. Per the germline V gene, CDR1 is SGHTA and CDR2 is FQGNSA. The CDR3 extends over 13 amino acids. V lost 5 bases, J lost 7 bases, and 5 bases stayed unmatched. The CDR3 bases are TGTGCCAGCAGCCTACCGGGACTAGCGACCCAGTACTTC. Translation gives CASSLPGLATQYF.

The rearrangement links TRBV7-3 to TRBJ2-1; 11 bases align to TRBD2. The CDR3 has 16 residues. V lost 5 bases, J lost 6 bases, and 9 bases stayed unmatched. Per the germline V gene, CDR1 is SGHTA and CDR2 is FQGTGA. CDR3 sequence: CASSPGASGRINEQFF. The CDR3 bases are TGTGCCAGCAGCCCGGGAGCTAGCGGGAGGATCAATGAGCAGTTCTTC. Combining the CDR3 with reference TRBV7-3 and TRBJ2-1 gives the whole variable domain GAGVSQTPSNKVTEKGKYVELRCDPISGHTALYWYRQSLGQGPEFLIYFQGTGAADDSGLPNDRFFAVRPEGSVSTLKIQRTERGDSAVYLCASSPGASGRINEQFFGPGTRLTVL.

The table lists this clonotype with a few counts. This sequence joins TRBV28 and TRBJ1-5, with TRBD1 matching over 7 bases. The CDR3 is 14 residues long. Germline values: CDR1 MDHEN, CDR2 SYDVKM. Trimming cost V 4 bases and J 6 bases; bases outside gene matches: 6. The CDR3 protein is CASSWPGGGQPQHF. CDR3 sequence (DNA): TGTGCCAGCAGTTGGCCAGGGGGGGGTCAGCCCCAGCATTTT.

The gene calls are TRBV7-8 and TRBJ1-1, with D possibly being TRBD1 (5 bases). Germline CDR1 is SGHVS and CDR2 is FQNEAQ. The CDR3 length is 12 residues. V shed 3 bases and J shed 8 bases, with 10 bases lying between them. For the CDR3, the DNA is TGTGCCAGCAGCTTGCGGAACAGGGAAGCTTTCTTT. Its translation: CASSLRNREAFF.

This clonotype was recorded at least ten times. This chain links TRBV12-5 with TRBJ1-1, with 8 bases that match TRBD1. From germline, CDR1 is LGHNT and CDR2 FRNRAP. Losses at the gene ends were 0 bases for V and 0 bases for J; bases not matched to a gene: 9. The CDR3 sequence is 18 residues long. The CDR3 DNA sequence: TGTGCTAGTGGTTTGGTTGGGACAGGAGAAATCATGAACACTGAAGCTTTCTTT. Its translation: CASGLVGTGEIMNTEAFF.

This clonotype came up many times. The rearrangement links TRBV7-2 to TRBJ2-3; TRBD2 agrees at 12 bases. This CDR3 is built from 17 residues. Germline-derived CDR1 and CDR2 are SGHTA and FQGNSA. J gave up 3 bases and V 1 base, and 5 bases lay outside the gene matches. CDR3 coding DNA: TGTGCCAGCAGCTTAGTCGGTACTAGCGGGAGGACAGATACGCAGTATTTT. Residues: CASSLVGTSGRTDTQYF.

At least ten counts were recorded for this clonotype. This chain connects TRBV27 to TRBJ1-5; D may be TRBD1 (5 bases). Looked up from germline, CDR1 is MNHEY and CDR2 is SMNVEV (reference sequence). The V gene lost 3 bases and the J gene lost 6 bases, with 9 bases spanning the gap. This CDR3 is built from 13 residues. The CDR3 loop reads CASSFRDGQPQHF. As DNA, the CDR3 is TGTGCCAGCAGTTTTAGGGACGGTCAGCCCCAGCATTTT.

In this sample, this clonotype turned up many times. The chain couples TRBV6-2 or TRBV6-3 to TRBJ1-5, with 7 nucleotides matching TRBD1. V lost 5 bases, J lost 5 bases, and 12 bases stayed unmatched. From germline, CDR1 is MNHEY and CDR2 SVGEGT. This CDR3 is 16 amino acids long. The DNA for the CDR3 is TGTGCCAGCAGTGAGAGTACAGGGGCGGGCGATCAGCCCCAGCATTTT. Protein product: CASSESTGAGDQPQHF.

This clonotype was seen many times. This rearrangement joins TRBV7-2 to TRBJ1-6; D remains ambiguous. The CDR3 totals 17 residues. V shed 0 bases and J shed 1 base, with 10 bases lying between them. In germline, CDR1 is SGHTA, CDR2 FQGNSA. This chain's CDR3 is CASSLARGVSYNSPLHF. In DNA form, the CDR3 reads TGTGCCAGCAGCTTAGCGCGGGGAGTATCCTATAATTCACCCCTCCACTTT.

A few counts support this clonotype. This chain uses TRBV6-2 or TRBV6-3 with TRBJ1-1, with D perhaps matching TRBD1 (5 bases). Germline lookup yields CDR1 MNHEY and CDR2 SVGEGT. The CDR3 covers 14 residues. Trimming took off 4 bases at V and 4 bases at J, with 13 bases between the two ends. The DNA for the CDR3 is TGTGCCAGCAGTTGGGGACGACGAGCCACTGAAGCTTTCTTT. Protein sequence: CASSWGRRATEAFF.

There are many counts of this clonotype. V and J are TRBV7-8 and TRBJ2-7; D remains unclear. The germline V gene encodes CDR1 SGHVS and CDR2 FQNEAQ. V was shortened by 3 bases and J by 0 bases, with 15 bases between the two germline ends. CDR3 length equals 16 residues. The CDR3 is CASSFESRTSSYEQYF. In nucleotides, the CDR3 is TGTGCCAGCAGCTTTGAGAGTCGAACGAGCTCCTACGAGCAGTACTTC. The whole variable domain, remainder taken from reference TRBV7-8 and TRBJ2-7, is GAGVSQSPRYKVAKRGQDVALRCDPISGHVSLFWYQQALGQGPEFLTYFQNEAQLDKSGLPSDRFFAERPEGSVSTLKIQRTQQEDSAVYLCASSFESRTSSYEQYFGPGTRLTVT.